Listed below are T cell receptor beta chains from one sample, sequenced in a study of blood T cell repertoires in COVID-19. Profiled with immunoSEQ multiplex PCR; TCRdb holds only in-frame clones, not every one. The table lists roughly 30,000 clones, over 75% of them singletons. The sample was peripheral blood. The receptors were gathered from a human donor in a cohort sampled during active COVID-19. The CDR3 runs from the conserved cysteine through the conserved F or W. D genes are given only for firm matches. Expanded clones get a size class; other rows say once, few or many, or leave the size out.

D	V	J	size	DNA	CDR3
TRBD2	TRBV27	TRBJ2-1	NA	TGTGCCAGCAGGGTTAGCGGGGGAGATTACAATGAGCAGTTCTTC	CASRVSGGDYNEQFF
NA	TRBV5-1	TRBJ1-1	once	TGCGCCAGCAGCTTGGGTATGGGGGCCCTCACTGAAGCTTTCTTT	CASSLGMGALTEAFF
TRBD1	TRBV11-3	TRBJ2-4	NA	TGTGCCAGCAGCTTCCGGGACAGGGAAAAAAACATTCAGTACTTC	CASSFRDREKNIQYF
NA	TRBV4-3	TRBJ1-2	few	TGCGCCAGCAGCCAAGAAATTGGCCAGTTAAAGTATGGCTACACCTTC	CASSQEIGQLKYGYTF
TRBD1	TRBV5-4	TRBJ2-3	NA	TGTGCCAGCAGCCGAGGACAGGGTCGAGCGGCAGATACGCAGTATTTT	CASSRGQGRAADTQYF
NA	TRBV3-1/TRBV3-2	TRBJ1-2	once	TGTGCCAGCAGCCAAGGGGGCGCCGAGCTCTATGGCTACACCTTC	CASSQGGAELYGYTF
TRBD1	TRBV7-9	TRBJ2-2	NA	TGTGCCAGCAGCCCACGGACAGGGAGGACCGGGGAGCTGTTTTTT	CASSPRTGRTGELFF
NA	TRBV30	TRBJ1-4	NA	TGTGCCTGGAGCTCGTATAATGAAAAACTGTTTTTT	CAWSSYNEKLFF
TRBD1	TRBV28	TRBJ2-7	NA	TGTGCCAGCAGTTCAACACAGGGGTGGCACGAGCAGTACTTC	CASSSTQGWHEQYF
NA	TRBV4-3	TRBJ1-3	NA	TGCGCCAGCAGCCAAGCCACTACGGGCTCTGGAAACACCATATATTTT	CASSQATTGSGNTIYF
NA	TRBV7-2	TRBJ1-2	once	TGTGCCAGCAGCTTCTCCAGTTACTATGGCTACACCTTC	CASSFSSYYGYTF
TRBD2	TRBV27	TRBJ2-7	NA	TGTGCCAGCCGGGGGACTAGCGGAACATCCTACGAGCAGTACTTC	CASRGTSGTSYEQYF
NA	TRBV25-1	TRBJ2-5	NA	TGTGCCAGCAGTGAAGCGGGCGGCCAAGAGACCCAGTACTTC	CASSEAGGQETQYF
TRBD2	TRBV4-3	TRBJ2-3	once	TGCGCCAGCAGCCAAGATCGTAGCGGGGCATTCACAGATACGCAGTATTTT	CASSQDRSGAFTDTQYF
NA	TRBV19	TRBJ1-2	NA	TGTGCCAGTAGTACACAAACACAGGGTTGGAATGGCTACACCTTC	CASSTQTQGWNGYTF
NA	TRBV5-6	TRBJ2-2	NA	TGTGCCAGCAGGGGCCGGGGGGCATGGACCGGGGAGCTGTTTTTT	CASRGRGAWTGELFF
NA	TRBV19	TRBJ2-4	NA	TGTGCCAGTAATAGGGACGGGGGTTCAAACATTCAGTACTTC	CASNRDGGSNIQYF
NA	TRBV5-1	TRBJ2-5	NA	TGCGCCAGCAGGATTTTGGGGAGCGAGACCCAGTACTTC	CASRILGSETQYF
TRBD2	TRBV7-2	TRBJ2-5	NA	TGTGCCAGCAGACTAGCGGGGGGGCAGGTAGAGACCCAGTACTTC	CASRLAGGQVETQYF
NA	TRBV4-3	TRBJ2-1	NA	TGCGCCAGCAGCCAAGAGGCTACGGGGGGCCCCTACAATGAGCAGTTCTTC	CASSQEATGGPYNEQFF
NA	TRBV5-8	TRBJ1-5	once	TGTGCCAGCAGCTTGCATTTGAGCCCCGGTCAGCCCCAGCATTTT	CASSLHLSPGQPQHF
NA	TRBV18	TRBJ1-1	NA	TGTGCCAGCTCACCACAGGGGAGGTACGCTGAAGCTTTCTTT	CASSPQGRYAEAFF
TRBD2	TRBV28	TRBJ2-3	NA	TGTGCCAGCAGTTCCGAGCGGGGGCGAAAGTATTTT	CASSSERGRKYF
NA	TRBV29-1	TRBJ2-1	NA	TGCAGCGTGGGGAGCTACAATGAGCAGTTCTTC	CSVGSYNEQFF